The 8 T cell receptor beta chains in this list originate from one sample, sequenced in a study of CD8 T cells in ankylosing spondylitis. TCRdb used MiXCR to reprocess the 5' RACE reads, holding one entry per CDR3 protein. The sample includes a few hundred thousand distinct CDR3 sequences, approximately 22% seen only once; the top ten take around 13%. The sequenced material came from blood, either unsorted or a sorted T cell fraction (not recorded which). These receptors were taken from a male donor with ankylosing spondylitis or in good health (not recorded which).

This chain links TRBV29-1 with TRBJ2-4; tentative D call: TRBD1 (6 bases). Trimming cost V 0 bases and J 5 bases, with 14 bases left between them. Germline V CDR1 and CDR2: SQVTM, ANQGSEA. CDR3 length equals 15 residues. The CDR3 sequence: CSVEDLGAGQNIQYF. Here the CDR3 DNA reads TGCAGCGTTGAAGATTTGGGGGCAGGTCAAAACATTCAGTACTTC.

This chain links TRBV7-3 with TRBJ2-3; 7 bases match TRBD2. Germline loops: CDR1 SGHTA, CDR2 FQGTGA. The CDR3 sequence is 13 residues long. The ends lost 3 bases at V and 5 bases at J; junction bases unmatched: 2. CDR3 coding DNA: TGTGCCAGCAGCTTTGGGGGGGTAGATACGCAGTATTTT. Amino acids: CASSFGGVDTQYF.

This clonotype showed up just once. This chain uses TRBV2 with TRBJ1-2; D unclear. The CDR3 consists of 15 residues. Germline assignment: CDR1 SNHLY and CDR2 FYNNEI. The germline V and J ends were trimmed by 4 bases and 7 bases, with 19 bases remaining between them. CDR3 in DNA: TGTGCCAGCAGTGCAGAGACAAATTCCCTTTTTGGCTACACCTTC. This sequence encodes CASSAETNSLFGYTF.

The gene calls are TRBV7-3 and TRBJ2-3; the match to TRBD2 covers 9 bases. Unmatched junction bases numbered 8, after V lost 5 bases and J lost 5 bases. This CDR3 region has 15 residues. The germline V gene encodes CDR1 SGHTA and CDR2 FQGTGA. The CDR3 protein is CASSPSGGRGDTQYF. CDR3 in DNA: TGTGCCAGCAGCCCCAGCGGGGGGCGAGGAGATACGCAGTATTTT.

The V gene is TRBV7-9, the J gene TRBJ1-3; D gene ambiguous. Trimming pared 1 base from V and 0 bases from J, leaving 10 bases between. Germline V gives CDR1 SEHNR, CDR2 FQNEAQ (reference sequence). The CDR3 has 16 amino acids. In DNA form, the CDR3 reads TGTGCCAGCAGCTTAGGGTCACCGGGCTCTGGAAACACCATATATTTT. Amino acids: CASSLGSPGSGNTIYF.

This chain connects TRBV7-6 to TRBJ2-7, with 7 bases that match TRBD1. In germline, CDR1 is SGHVS, CDR2 FNYEAQ. J was trimmed by 2 bases and V by 1 base; bases with no gene match: 8. CDR3 length: 16 amino acids. The DNA for the CDR3 is TGTGCCAGCAGCTTAGATCGCGACAGGGCAACCTACGAGCAGTACTTC. Translating gives CASSLDRDRATYEQYF.

Only a few counts were recorded for this clonotype. V is TRBV10-3 and J is TRBJ2-2; 8 bases are a match to TRBD2. The CDR3 totals 16 residues. V lost 3 bases and J lost 4; bases outside the gene matches: 7. Per germline, CDR1 ENHRY and CDR2 SYGVKD. This CDR3 reads CAISESRGGVTGELFF. CDR3 DNA: TGTGCCATCAGTGAAAGCCGGGGGGGCGTCACCGGGGAGCTGTTTTTT.

V usage is TRBV6-1 and J usage is TRBJ2-7; perhaps TRBD1 as D (6 bases). V was clipped by 7 bases and J by 2 bases, with 15 bases between them. The CDR3 runs 14 residues. Per the germline V gene, CDR1 is MNHNS and CDR2 is SASEGT. Written as DNA, the CDR3 is TGTGCCAGCAAGGAGTCAGGGGTCGCCTACGAGCAGTACTTC. Its translation: CASKESGVAYEQYF.